The 20 T cell receptor beta chains below all came from one sample that was sequenced in a study of blood T cell repertoires in COVID-19. Generated by immunoSEQ multiplex PCR, the TCRdb table keeps only in-frame clones and is missing some. The sample lists 84,000 or so clones, about 83% seen once, with approximately 28% in the top ten. Input material: peripheral blood. These receptor sequences come from a woman older than 75 with acute or convalescent COVID-19.

The chain couples TRBV4-1 to TRBJ1-4; 9 bases agree with TRBD1. V was clipped by 1 base and J by 8 bases; unmatched bases: 8. This CDR3 region has 16 residues. Germline values: CDR1 MGHRA, CDR2 YSYEKL. The CDR3 spells CASSQGDRGEREKLFF. The CDR3 coding sequence is TGCGCCAGCAGCCAAGGAGACAGGGGGGAGAGGGAAAAACTGTTTTTT.

The rearrangement uses TRBV7-2 and TRBJ2-7; 9 bases are a match to TRBD1. The junction had 13 bases not matched to a gene; V was cut back by 5 bases and J by 5 bases. Per the germline V gene, CDR1 is SGHTA and CDR2 is FQGNSA. The CDR3 is 16 amino acids. Here the CDR3 DNA reads TGTGCCAGCAGCACTCAAGCCGGGACAGGGATGAACGAGCAGTACTTC. This gives the protein CASSTQAGTGMNEQYF.

This clone showed up just a few times. Other DNA sequences in this sample translate to the same CDR3. The rearrangement links TRBV30 to TRBJ1-2, with a possible D match to TRBD1 (5 bases). From germline, CDR1 is GTSNPN and CDR2 SVGIG (reference sequence). The V end was cut by 1 base, the J end by 2 bases, with 8 bases between. The CDR3 consists of 13 residues. Here the CDR3 reads CAWSGGANYGYTF. DNA for the CDR3: TGTGCCTGGAGTGGGGGCGCGAACTATGGCTACACCTTC.

As to this clone: This same CDR3 is encoded by further DNA sequences in the sample. The V call is TRBV7-9, the J call TRBJ2-3; D not resolved. With 2 bases removed from V and 0 bases from J, the gap between germline ends came to 6 bases. CDR1 is SEHNR, CDR2 FQNEAQ, per germline (reference sequence). CDR3 length: 14 amino acids. The CDR3 loop is CASSLSTSTDTQYF. The DNA for the CDR3 is TGTGCCAGCAGCTTATCGACTAGCACAGATACGCAGTATTTT. Supplemented by reference TRBV7-9 and TRBJ2-3, the full variable domain reads DTGVSQNPRHKITKRGQNVTFRCDPISEHNRLYWYRQTLGQGPEFLTYFQNEAQLEKSRLLSDRFSAERPKGSFSTLEIQRTEQGDSAMYLCASSLSTSTDTQYFGPGTRLTVL.

This clone was seen a handful of times. This chain connects TRBV30 to TRBJ2-5; TRBD2 agrees at 9 bases. Trimming took 4 bases from V and 9 from J; bases not matched to a gene: 9. This CDR3 has 13 amino acids. CDR1 is GTSNPN, CDR2 SVGIG, per germline (reference sequence). The CDR3 coding sequence is TGTGCCTGGACTAGCGGGGACCGAATTGCCCAGTACTTC. It translates to CAWTSGDRIAQYF.

This chain uses TRBV29-1 with TRBJ1-4, with 7 bases identical to TRBD1. V shed 7 bases, J shed 0 bases, and the junction held 2 bases outside the gene matches. This CDR3 has 13 amino acids. Germline values: CDR1 SQVTM, CDR2 ANQGSEA. The CDR3 reads CSGTGATNEKLFF. The CDR3 DNA is TGCAGCGGGACAGGTGCAACTAATGAAAAACTGTTTTTT.

The chain is built from TRBV28 and TRBJ2-2; the match to TRBD1 covers 7 bases. This CDR3 has 15 residues. Trimming took 4 bases from V and 4 from J; bases not matched to a gene: 6. Germline V gene sequence: CDR1 MDHEN, CDR2 SYDVKM. The CDR3 nucleotides are TGTGCCAGCAGTTCGAAATCAGGGGGCACCGGGGAGCTGTTTTTT. Translation: CASSSKSGGTGELFF.

The genes are TRBV11-2 and TRBJ1-4; maybe TRBD1 (5 bases). Germline CDR1 SGHAT, CDR2 FQNNGV. V dropped 7 bases and J dropped 7 bases, with 13 bases sitting between them. The CDR3 sequence is 13 residues long. The CDR3 sequence: CASKVGGGEKLFF. In DNA form, the CDR3 reads TGTGCCAGCAAGGTCGGGGGAGGTGAAAAACTGTTTTTT.

The rearrangement uses TRBV9 and TRBJ2-3; TRBD2 matches 7 bases. The CDR3 has 14 amino acids. V lost 2 bases and J lost 7; bases outside the gene matches: 7. CDR1 SGDLS and CDR2 YYNGEE come from the germline V gene. CDR3 sequence: CASSVAGTTNTQYF. For the CDR3, the DNA is TGTGCCAGCAGCGTGGCAGGGACTACAAATACGCAGTATTTT.

The V gene is TRBV18, the J gene TRBJ2-1, with 9 bases matching TRBD2. Germline assignment: CDR1 KGHSH and CDR2 LQKENI. J was trimmed by 9 bases and V by 3 bases; bases with no gene match: 3. The CDR3 is made up of 13 amino acids. CDR3 coding DNA: TGTGCCAGCTCACCGGGGACTAGCCCTGAGCAGTTCTTC. Protein: CASSPGTSPEQFF. The full variable domain, with the rest looked up from reference TRBV18 and TRBJ2-1, is NAGVMQNPRHLVRRRGQEARLRCSPMKGHSHVYWYRQLPEEGLKFMVYLQKENIIDESGMPKERFSAEFPKEGPSILRIQQVVRGDSAAYFCASSPGTSPEQFFGPGTRLTVL.

This clone was observed a single time. CDR3: CASGMNSGRQADTQYF. CDR3 sequence (DNA): TGTGCCAGCGGGATGAATAGCGGGAGACAGGCAGATACGCAGTATTTT. The rearrangement uses TRBV6-8 and TRBJ2-3; 9 bases agree with TRBD2. The junction had 13 bases not matched to a gene; V was cut back by 8 bases and J by 4 bases. The length of the CDR3 is 16 residues. Germline CDR1 MNHGY, CDR2 SAAAGT.

This clone was detected a few times. V usage is TRBV3-1 (or the pseudogene TRBV3-2) and J usage is TRBJ2-7; 10 bases fit TRBD1. This CDR3 region has 15 residues. V gave up 4 bases and J gave up 4 bases; unmatched junction bases: 7. CDR1 is LGHDT, CDR2 YNNKEL, per germline (reference sequence). CDR3 residues: CASSPTGQGKYEQYF. For the CDR3, the DNA is TGTGCCAGCAGCCCGACGGGACAGGGGAAATACGAGCAGTACTTC.

J is TRBJ2-7 and V is TRBV28; the D gene is possibly TRBD2 (6 bases). Germline assignment: CDR1 MDHEN and CDR2 SYDVKM. V was clipped by 0 bases and J by 0 bases, with 9 bases between them. CDR3 length: 15 amino acids. CDR3 in amino acids: CASSLWAGPSYEQYF. CDR3 coding DNA: TGTGCCAGCAGTTTATGGGCGGGACCCTCCTACGAGCAGTACTTC.

The chain uses TRBV6-5 and TRBJ2-5; no clear D gene. Germline CDR1 reads MNHEY; CDR2 reads SVGAGI. Trimming stripped 0 bases from V and 1 base from J, with 6 bases between. The CDR3 sequence is 14 residues long. This CDR3 reads CASSYSEIQETQYF. The CDR3 DNA sequence: TGTGCCAGCAGTTACTCAGAGATCCAAGAGACCCAGTACTTC.

The chain is built from TRBV5-4 and TRBJ2-1, with 8 bases identical to TRBD2. V dropped 4 bases and J dropped 1; count of bases not matched to a gene: 13. Germline V CDR1 and CDR2: SGHNT, YYREEE (reference sequence). CDR3 size: 18 residues. Here the CDR3 reads CASSLTPIAGRSYNEQFF. The CDR3 DNA reads TGTGCCAGCAGCCTCACCCCCATAGCGGGAAGATCCTACAATGAGCAGTTCTTC. Together with reference TRBV5-4 and TRBJ2-1, the CDR3 gives the full variable domain: ETGVTQSPTHLIKTRGQQVTLRCSSQSGHNTVSWYQQALGQGPQFIFQYYREEENGRGNFPPRFSGLQFPNYSSELNVNALELDDSALYLCASSLTPIAGRSYNEQFFGPGTRLTVL.

The rearrangement joins TRBV2 to TRBJ1-2, with TRBD1 identical over 10 bases. This CDR3 is 17 amino acids long. Per the germline V gene, CDR1 is SNHLY and CDR2 is FYNNEI. Unmatched junction bases numbered 13, after V lost 6 bases and J lost 3 bases. CDR3 bases: TGTGCCAGCAGCCGACTGACAGGGGGCAATCCTCACTATGGCTACACCTTC. Its translation is CASSRLTGGNPHYGYTF.

The chain recombines TRBV2 with TRBJ1-2; TRBD1 matches at 10 bases. The CDR3 consists of 14 residues. V lost 5 bases to trimming and J lost 8 bases; unmatched junction nucleotides: 8. In germline, CDR1 is SNHLY, CDR2 FYNNEI. The CDR3 loop reads CASSQDRGGRGYTF. In DNA, the CDR3 is TGTGCCAGCAGTCAGGACAGGGGGGGGAGAGGCTACACCTTC.

CDR3 in amino acids: CASSPSGRTYEQYF. The CDR3 nucleotides are TGTGCCAGCTCACCATCCGGGAGAACCTACGAGCAGTACTTC. The chain couples TRBV18 to TRBJ2-7; D possibly corresponds to TRBD2 (6 bases). CDR1 and CDR2 (germline): KGHSH, LQKENI. Trimming pared 2 bases from V and 2 bases from J, leaving 10 bases between. CDR3 length: 14 residues.

This chain uses TRBV28 with TRBJ2-3; D perhaps matches TRBD2 (7 bases). V lost 3 bases, J lost 6 bases, and 10 bases lay in between. The germline CDR1 and CDR2 sequences are MDHEN and SYDVKM. The CDR3 covers 13 residues. The CDR3: CASSLGGADTQYF. Written as DNA, the CDR3 is TGTGCCAGCAGTTTGGGGGGGGCGGATACGCAGTATTTT.

The V and J genes are TRBV5-1 and TRBJ2-7, with TRBD2 matching 7 bases. Per the germline V gene, CDR1 is SGHRS and CDR2 is YFSETQ. The CDR3 is made up of 15 amino acids. The J segment lost 0 bases and the V segment lost 0 bases, leaving 3 bases of the junction unmatched. The CDR3 DNA sequence: TGCGCCAGCAGCTTGGCGGGACTAAGCTCCTACGAGCAGTACTTC. Translated, it gives CASSLAGLSSYEQYF.